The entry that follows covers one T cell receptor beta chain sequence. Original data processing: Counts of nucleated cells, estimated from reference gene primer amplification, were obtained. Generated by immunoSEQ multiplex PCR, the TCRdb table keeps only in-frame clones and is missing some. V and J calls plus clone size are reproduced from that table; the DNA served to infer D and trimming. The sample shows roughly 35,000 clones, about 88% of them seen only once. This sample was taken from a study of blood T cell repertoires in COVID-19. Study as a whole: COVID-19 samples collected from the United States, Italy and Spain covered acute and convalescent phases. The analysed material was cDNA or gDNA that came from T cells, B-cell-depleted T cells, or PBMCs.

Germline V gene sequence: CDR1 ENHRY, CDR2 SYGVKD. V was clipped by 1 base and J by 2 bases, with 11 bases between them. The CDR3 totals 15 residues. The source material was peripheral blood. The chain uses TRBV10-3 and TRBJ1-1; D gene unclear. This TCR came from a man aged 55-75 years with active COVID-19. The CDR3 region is CAISEFGQFNTEAFF. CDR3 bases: TGTGCCATCAGTGAGTTTGGGCAGTTTAACACTGAAGCTTTCTTT.